This T cell receptor (beta chain) appears in the sequencing data of a study of identical twins. TCRdb called the 5' RACE reads again in MiXCR, with one record for every CDR3 protein. The table includes about 390,000 distinct CDR3 sequences, 8.5% to 10% detected once. Germline lookup yields CDR1 SQVTM and CDR2 ANQGSEA. Trimming took 4 bases from V and 6 from J, leaving 13 bases between them. This CDR3 has 13 residues. There are a few counts of this clonotype. Its antigen is undetermined. Study-level findings and limits: The more abundant beta clonotypes in cord blood had fewer insertions, and memory repertoires did not show this. The models gave estimates that fell short of the out-of-frame TCR alpha sharing seen in monozygotic twins.

The sample comprised naive T cells sorted from blood. This receptor was taken from a woman aged 45-65 years in good health. The V gene is TRBV29-1, the J gene TRBJ1-5; no definite D call. For the CDR3, the DNA is TGCAGCGTTGCCCACAAAGTAGGTCAGCCCCAGCATTTT. It yields the protein CSVAHKVGQPQHF.